This section outlines one TCR beta chain sequence together with its context. What antigen it recognizes has not been identified. No much larger clonotype is one base removed from it; base qualities were not supplied. Trimming takes 5 bases off V and 9 bases off J; junction bases not matched to a gene: 7. From a lookup of the germline V gene, CDR1 and CDR2 are SGHNT and YENEEA. From the cysteine through the phenylalanine, the CDR3 covers 15 amino acids. The kept DNA is CDR3 alone, 45 bases in frame from the first base. For TCRbeta CDR3 sequencing, genomic DNA was extracted from sorted cells using the QIAGEN DNeasy Blood and Tissue Kit. High-throughput TCRbeta CDR3 sequencing, which included PCR amplification with bias correction and internal controls, was done commercially through immunoSEQ. Concerning the study's data processing: Unique productive TCRbeta sequences were defined by CDR3 nucleotide sequence where primers matched, otherwise by CDR3 amino acid sequence with Vbeta and Jbeta genes. As a correction for sorting error, sequences shared between sorted populations at a frequency ratio of 2:1 or less were discarded, and the remaining shared sequences were assigned to the higher population. A sequence counted as donor-reactive if, in CFSE-low cells, the sequence had a frequency of at least 0.01% and was expanded at least 5-fold compared with unstimulated cells. Jensen-Shannon divergence, calculated on the top 100 TCRbeta sequences ranked by frequency, was used to quantify repertoire divergence. For samples with multiple sequencing runs, sorting error was corrected separately for each run before the runs were pooled. The source is immuneACCESS, and TCRdb retained only in-frame sequences with V and J called. Part of the clones is not carried over; for the studies checked, unresolved V genes explain less than half of this, and the remainder is unexplained. V, J and clone size derive from that table, while D and trimming were established from the DNA sequence. The sample table shows some 68,000 clones, and over 80% are seen once. Jointly, the top ten make up about 4.7% of the sample.

The source of the sample is a study of Tregs in tolerant kidney transplant recipients (dated by TCRdb to between 2018 and 2020). At the level of the whole study: TCRbeta sequencing was used in the study to identify donor-specific regulatory T cells before combined kidney and bone marrow transplantation, and the identified cells were then tracked after transplant. In a few healthy controls, several methods of expanding Tregs specific for an allogeneic donor were compared by TCRbeta repertoire sequencing.

Study-wide findings and limitations: The study was limited by small patient numbers, and the findings need validation in larger populations and under other immunosuppression protocols. Biological reproducibility was not directly assessed, although technical replication error appeared to be minimal. The most biologically relevant and donor-specific TCRbeta repertoire appeared to be identified by expanding Tregs with activated donor B cells.

Unstimulated Tregs (CD4+CD25+CD127-), CD4+ non-Tregs (CD4+CD25-), CD4 and CD8 cells were FACS-sorted from thawed PBMCs. Blood from healthy controls was obtained either as purchased buffy coats or from healthy volunteers. Healthy control blood was processed to PBMCs by Ficoll density gradient and cryopreserved, and patient PBMCs were collected before and after transplant. The origin of this receptor is a human donor in good health. This receptor chain uses TRBV11-3 and TRBJ2-1; 13 central nucleotides agree with TRBD2. The sequenced material came from CD4+ T cells from blood. The CDR3 is CASSELAGGPVEQFF. The nucleotide sequence reads TGTGCCAGCAGCGAACTAGCGGGAGGGCCTGTTGAGCAGTTCTTC. The full variable domain, completed from the reference TRBV11-3 and TRBJ2-1 proteins outside the CDR3, reads EAGVVQSPRYKIIEKKQPVAFWCNPISGHNTLYWYLQNLGQGPELLIRYENEEAVDDSQLPKDRFSAERLKGVDSTLKIQPAELGDSAVYLCASSELAGGPVEQFFGPGTRLTVL.